One sample yielded the 17 T cell receptor beta chains listed below, sequenced in a study of identical twins. MiXCR, run by TCRdb on the 5' RACE reads, gives a single entry per CDR3 protein. The table lists around 960,000 distinct CDR3 sequences, 10% to 15% of them singletons, with around 1.6% in the top ten. The data were also submitted as part of a second study, on yellow fever vaccine responses in identical twins.

Sequencing was carried out using PBMCs. All receptors derive from a woman aged 18 to 35 in good health.

The rearrangement uses TRBV28 and TRBJ2-1, with 12 positions matching TRBD2. This CDR3 comprises 15 residues. Per germline, CDR1 MDHEN and CDR2 SYDVKM. The ends lost 7 bases at V and 7 bases at J; junction bases unmatched: 8. This CDR3 reads CASKATSGGRNEQFF. The CDR3 region has the DNA TGTGCCAGCAAAGCGACTAGCGGGGGTAGAAATGAGCAGTTCTTC.

This clonotype was counted a few times. The chain is built from TRBV7-8 and TRBJ1-1, with 8 positions matching TRBD1. V lost 2 bases to trimming and J lost 0 bases; unmatched junction nucleotides: 11. The CDR3 is 18 amino acids. Looked up from germline, CDR1 is SGHVS and CDR2 is FQNEAQ. CDR3 sequence reads: CASSLPARDRPLNTEAFF. For the CDR3, the DNA is TGTGCCAGCAGCTTACCCGCAAGGGACAGGCCCCTGAACACTGAAGCTTTCTTT.

This clonotype was found a few times. This sequence joins TRBV18 and TRBJ1-1; no reliable D call. The V end was cut by 5 bases, the J end by 4 bases, with 23 bases between. In germline, CDR1 is KGHSH, CDR2 LQKENI. This CDR3 has 17 residues. The CDR3 nucleotides are TGTGCCAGCTCATCCGTTGTGGCCATAAGTCGGGGCACTGAAGCTTTCTTT. As protein: CASSSVVAISRGTEAFF.

Only a few counts were recorded for this clonotype. The chain joins TRBV20-1 to TRBJ2-1, with D perhaps assigned TRBD1 or TRBD2 (5 bases each). The CDR3 is 14 residues long. The ends were cut back, 4 bases at V and 8 bases at J, with 18 bases in the middle. Germline values: CDR1 DFQATT, CDR2 SNEGSKA (reference sequence). The CDR3 nucleotides read TGCAGTGCTACTCTAGGGAGACAGTACGATGAGCAGTTCTTC. Protein: CSATLGRQYDEQFF.

The rearrangement joins TRBV12-3 or TRBV12-4 to TRBJ2-3; D unclear. CDR3 length equals 15 residues. V lost 6 bases to trimming and J lost 4 bases, with 17 bases between them. CDR3 sequence: CASSPGLGSADTQYF. The CDR3 coding sequence is TGTGCCAGCAGCCCTGGGCTGGGAAGCGCAGATACGCAGTATTTT.

This clonotype was picked up a small number of times. The chain couples TRBV2 to TRBJ2-2, with a weak D call TRBD1 (7 bases). Germline V gene sequence: CDR1 SNHLY, CDR2 FYNNEI. V was trimmed by 8 bases and J by 8 bases, leaving 18 bases between them. The CDR3 runs to 14 residues. The chain's CDR3 is CASARRDSPGELFF. The CDR3 DNA is TGTGCCAGCGCCCGGAGGGACAGCCCGGGGGAGCTGTTTTTT.

The chain recombines TRBV12-3 or TRBV12-4 with TRBJ2-7; 12 bases match TRBD2. The length of the CDR3 is 15 residues. V lost 6 bases and J lost 6; bases outside the gene matches: 9. The CDR3 bases are TGTGCCAGCAGACGGACTAGCGGGACCCCTTCCGAGCAGTACTTC. Translated, it gives CASRRTSGTPSEQYF.

V usage is TRBV10-3 and J usage is TRBJ1-5; 7 positions agree with TRBD1. J was trimmed by 2 bases and V by 3 bases; bases with no gene match: 7. Germline V gene sequence: CDR1 ENHRY, CDR2 SYGVKD. This CDR3 is built from 16 residues. CDR3 loop: CAISDSTGAGNQPQHF. CDR3 DNA sequence: TGTGCCATCAGTGATTCCACAGGGGCTGGCAATCAGCCCCAGCATTTT.

This clonotype was observed at least ten times. The chain couples TRBV3-1 to TRBJ2-7; a possible D gene is TRBD1 (5 bases). Germline assignment: CDR1 LGHDT and CDR2 YNNKEL (reference sequence). This CDR3 has 14 amino acids. The germline V and J ends were trimmed by 1 base and 3 bases, with 10 bases remaining between them. As DNA, the CDR3 is TGTGCCAGCAGCCAAGTCGGACAACTCTACGAGCAGTACTTC. Its protein product is CASSQVGQLYEQYF.

The rearrangement uses TRBV4-1 and TRBJ1-2, with a weak D call TRBD1 (5 bases). The CDR3 is made up of 15 amino acids. CDR1 MGHRA and CDR2 YSYEKL come from the germline V gene. Trimming cost V 0 bases and J 8 bases, with 16 bases left between them. CDR3 DNA: TGCGCCAGCAGCCAAGATCCTGGGACGCCCCAGGGCTACACCTTC. It specifies CASSQDPGTPQGYTF.

This clonotype showed up many times. The rearrangement joins TRBV7-2 to TRBJ2-3; 7 bases are shared with TRBD2. V was pared by 5 bases and J by 2 bases, with 4 bases of the junction left unmatched. Germline V gives CDR1 SGHTA, CDR2 FQGNSA. The CDR3 has 14 amino acids. CDR3 nucleotides: TGTGCCAGCAGCCCAGGACTAGACACAGATACGCAGTATTTT. This codes for CASSPGLDTDTQYF.

This clonotype was detected many times. The chain links TRBV5-6 to TRBJ2-2; D gene unclear. Between the trimmed V and J ends, which lost 4 bases and 1 base, there was a span of 11 bases. The CDR3 loop spans 15 amino acids. Germline-derived CDR1 and CDR2 are SGHDT and YYEEEE. The DNA for the CDR3 is TGTGCCAGCAGCAACCTCCCCGGGAACACCGGGGAGCTGTTTTTT. This translates into CASSNLPGNTGELFF.

This clonotype was counted between two and nine times. The genes are TRBV12-3 or TRBV12-4 and TRBJ1-5; D ambiguous. The ends were cut back, 6 bases at V and 0 bases at J, with 18 bases in the middle. The CDR3 has 17 residues. DNA of the CDR3: TGTGCCAGCAGCCCCGGATACTCGTTCAATAGCAATCAGCCCCAGCATTTT. Amino acids: CASSPGYSFNSNQPQHF.

This chain uses TRBV20-1 with TRBJ2-7; 14 bases match TRBD2. The CDR3 spans 13 residues. Looked up from germline, CDR1 is DFQATT and CDR2 is SNEGSKA (reference sequence). Trimming at V came to 5 bases and at J to 6 bases, leaving 3 bases not matched to a gene. The CDR3 is CSARTSGGSEQYV. CDR3 coding DNA: TGCAGTGCTCGGACTAGCGGGGGGAGCGAGCAGTACGTC.

This clonotype was picked up a small number of times. The rearrangement links TRBV24-1 to TRBJ2-1; D could derive from TRBD1 or TRBD2 (5 bases each). Per the germline V gene, CDR1 is KGHDR and CDR2 is SFDVKD. The CDR3 runs 14 residues. V was trimmed by 5 bases and J by 5 bases, leaving 12 bases between them. CDR3 residues: CATSVAVGDNEQFF. CDR3 DNA sequence: TGTGCCACCAGTGTCGCGGTGGGGGACAATGAGCAGTTCTTC.

This clonotype has just a few counts. V and J are TRBV12-3 or TRBV12-4 and TRBJ1-1; TRBD1 matches 8 bases. The CDR3 covers 15 residues. V lost 6 bases, J lost 0 bases, and 6 bases stayed unmatched. CDR3 nucleotide sequence: TGTGCCAGCAGCGGGACAGGCTCCATGAACACTGAAGCTTTCTTT. This sequence encodes CASSGTGSMNTEAFF.

This clonotype was detected a few times. This chain joins TRBV11-2 and TRBJ2-7; 8 nucleotides align to TRBD2. Trimming took 5 bases from V and 3 from J; bases not matched to a gene: 6. CDR3 length: 14 residues. The germline V gene encodes CDR1 SGHAT and CDR2 FQNNGV. The DNA of the CDR3 is TGTGCCAGCAGCCTGGGACTAGAGGTCTACGAGCAGTACGTC. This codes for CASSLGLEVYEQYV.